What follows are 23 T cell receptor beta chains derived from one specimen sequenced in a study of T cells in localized non-small cell lung cancer. Data came from immunoSEQ multiplex PCR; TCRdb stores just in-frame clones and leaves some out. The sample lists some 5,100 clones; 28% were seen once. The sequenced sample was lung tumor tissue, obtained before any cancer treatment. The receptors shown here come from an older female donor with stage I lung adenocarcinoma.

In its sample, this clone was seen a few times. V is TRBV2 and J is TRBJ2-1, with 9 bases fitting TRBD2. This CDR3 has 14 amino acids. Germline V CDR1 and CDR2: SNHLY, FYNNEI. J was trimmed by 8 bases and V by 8 bases; bases with no gene match: 10. The CDR3 spells CASRGGGGGDEQFF. The CDR3 DNA is TGTGCCAGCCGGGGCGGCGGGGGGGGCGATGAGCAGTTCTTC.

The chain employs TRBV28 and TRBJ1-1; D gene unclear. Between the trimmed V and J ends, which lost 3 bases and 1 base, there was a span of 21 bases. CDR1 MDHEN and CDR2 SYDVKM come from the germline V gene. This CDR3 is built from 18 residues. The CDR3 coding sequence is TGTGCCAGCAGTTTCTCCCTACTACCCCTCGATGCGAACACTGAAGCTTTCTTT. This encodes CASSFSLLPLDANTEAFF. The variable domain in full, with the rest retrieved from reference TRBV28 and TRBJ1-1, is DVKVTQSSRYLVKRTGEKVFLECVQDMDHENMFWYRQDPGLGLRLIYFSYDVKMKEKGDIPEGYSVSREKKERFSLILESASTNQTSMYLCASSFSLLPLDANTEAFFGQGTRLTVV.

This clone was recorded a few times. The rearrangement joins TRBV11-1 to TRBJ2-1; D is unresolved. The V gene's germline CDR1 is SGHAT and CDR2 FQDESV (reference sequence). The CDR3 spans 15 residues. V was pared by 5 bases and J by 0 bases, with 11 bases between. The CDR3 DNA reads as TGTGCCAGCAGCCCCGCCGGGTTCTCCTACAATGAGCAGTTCTTC. Its translation is CASSPAGFSYNEQFF.

This clone came up a few times. The V call is TRBV6-8, the J call TRBJ2-5; maybe TRBD1 (5 bases). Germline values: CDR1 MNHGY, CDR2 SAAAGT. The CDR3 covers 13 residues. The germline V and J ends were trimmed by 10 bases and 7 bases, with 19 bases remaining between them. The CDR3 DNA sequence: TGTGCCATCAGGACGACAGAAAGAGGGACCCAGTACTTC. It is translated as CAIRTTERGTQYF.

The J gene is TRBJ1-6, the V gene TRBV11-3; 10 bases map to TRBD1. Germline V gives CDR1 SGHNT, CDR2 YENEEA. After removal of 4 bases from V and 7 bases from J, the junction contained 4 bases not matched to a gene. The CDR3 loop spans 15 amino acids. This CDR3 is CASSSGQGPNSPLHF. The DNA for the CDR3 is TGTGCCAGCAGCTCGGGACAGGGGCCCAATTCACCCCTCCACTTT. Complete variable domain (other parts from reference TRBV11-3 and TRBJ1-6): EAGVVQSPRYKIIEKKQPVAFWCNPISGHNTLYWYLQNLGQGPELLIRYENEEAVDDSQLPKDRFSAERLKGVDSTLKIQPAELGDSAVYLCASSSGQGPNSPLHFGNGTRLTVT.

This clone was counted a few times. The rearrangement joins TRBV7-1 to TRBJ2-7, with D uncertain. TRBV7-1 is assigned to the ORF class and has an uncertain function. CDR3 length equals 14 residues. V was trimmed by 5 bases and J by 1 base, leaving 12 bases between them. The CDR3: CASSPSTLSYEQYF. The CDR3 DNA follows: TGTGCCAGCAGCCCCTCGACACTTTCCTACGAGCAGTACTTC.

This clone was observed a handful of times. This rearrangement joins TRBV19 to TRBJ2-2, with D possibly matching TRBD1 (5 bases). The CDR3 has 15 amino acids. Looked up from germline, CDR1 is LNHDA and CDR2 is SQIVND (reference sequence). Trimming left V 3 bases short and J 4 bases short, with 12 bases between. The CDR3 region is CASSMGQGGTGELFF. The CDR3 nucleotides are TGTGCCAGTAGTATGGGGCAGGGTGGCACCGGGGAGCTGTTTTTT.

This clone was seen a handful of times. V and J are TRBV6-8 and TRBJ1-2, with a possible D match to TRBD1 (6 bases). Trimming stripped 5 bases from V and 0 bases from J, with 7 bases between. The CDR3 sequence is 13 residues long. The germline V gene encodes CDR1 MNHGY and CDR2 SAAAGT. CDR3 bases: TGTGCCAGCAGTACAGGGACTAACTATGGCTACACCTTC. Translated: CASSTGTNYGYTF.

The table lists this clone with a few counts. This chain connects TRBV11-3 to TRBJ2-3; the D gene could be TRBD1 or TRBD2 (5 bases each). Trimming removed 3 bases at V and 4 bases at J, with 14 bases between. Germline CDR1 is SGHNT and CDR2 is YENEEA. The CDR3 totals 15 residues. The CDR3 is CASSLDGAFADTQYF. CDR3 sequence (DNA): TGTGCCAGCAGCTTGGACGGGGCCTTCGCAGATACGCAGTATTTT.

This clone came up a few times. The rearrangement uses TRBV9 and TRBJ2-2; 11 bases map to TRBD2. This CDR3 region has 17 residues. CDR1 SGDLS and CDR2 YYNGEE come from the germline V gene. The J segment lost 6 bases and the V segment lost 3 bases, leaving 10 bases of the junction unmatched. The CDR3 nucleotides are TGTGCCAGCAGCGCACGGACTAGCGGGTTAGGTTCCGGGGAGCTGTTTTTT. It is translated as CASSARTSGLGSGELFF. Supplemented by reference TRBV9 and TRBJ2-2, the full variable domain reads DSGVTQTPKHLITATGQRVTLRCSPRSGDLSVYWYQQSLDQGLQFLIQYYNGEERAKGNILERFSAQQFPDLHSELNLSSLELGDSALYFCASSARTSGLGSGELFFGEGSRLTVL.

Within the sample, this clone is medium-sized. The chain has TRBV11-3 and TRBJ1-5; D may be TRBD1 (5 bases). Germline CDR1 is SGHNT and CDR2 is YENEEA. V was cut by 1 base and J by 3 bases, with 10 bases left in between. CDR3 size: 15 residues. The CDR3 DNA follows: TGTGCCAGCAGCTTAGTGTGGGGGAACAATCAGCCCCAGCATTTT. This encodes CASSLVWGNNQPQHF. Together with reference TRBV11-3 and TRBJ1-5, the CDR3 gives the full variable domain: EAGVVQSPRYKIIEKKQPVAFWCNPISGHNTLYWYLQNLGQGPELLIRYENEEAVDDSQLPKDRFSAERLKGVDSTLKIQPAELGDSAVYLCASSLVWGNNQPQHFGDGTRLSIL.

The chain joins TRBV4-1 to TRBJ1-1; no firm D call. The CDR3 loop spans 14 amino acids. Germline CDR1 reads MGHRA; CDR2 reads YSYEKL. The V gene lost 0 bases and the J gene lost 5 bases, with 10 bases spanning the gap. The DNA for the CDR3 is TGCGCCAGCAGCCAAGATTACGGCTGGACTGAAGCTTTCTTT. As protein: CASSQDYGWTEAFF.

This clone was seen a handful of times. V usage is TRBV30 and J usage is TRBJ1-2; possible D gene TRBD1, 6 bases. V lost 0 bases to trimming and J lost 5 bases, with 13 bases between them. The CDR3 consists of 14 residues. CDR1 and CDR2 (germline): GTSNPN, SVGIG (reference sequence). CDR3 amino acids: CAWSVWGARYGYTF. The CDR3 DNA reads as TGTGCCTGGAGTGTGTGGGGGGCGCGATATGGCTACACCTTC.

The V and J genes are TRBV15 and TRBJ2-3; 7 bases align to TRBD1. The V gene end was trimmed by 0 bases and the J gene end by 6 bases; junction bases not matched to a gene: 3. The V gene's germline CDR1 is LNHNV and CDR2 YYDKDF (reference sequence). The CDR3 is 14 residues long. CDR3 nucleotides: TGTGCCACCAGCAGAGATAGGGGGCCCGATACGCAGTATTTT. Translated, it gives CATSRDRGPDTQYF.

In this sample, this clone turned up a few times. The chain carries TRBV6-8 and TRBJ2-1; 16 bases line up with TRBD2. Germline CDR1 and CDR2: MNHGY and SAAAGT. The V and J ends lost 10 bases and 7 bases, in that order; junction bases with no gene match: 4. The CDR3 contains 14 residues. This chain's CDR3 is CATGTSGGVNEQFF. The DNA of the CDR3 is TGTGCCACCGGGACTAGCGGGGGGGTTAATGAGCAGTTCTTC.

In this sample, this clone turned up a few times. The rearrangement uses TRBV11-3 and TRBJ2-2; TRBD1 matches at 10 bases. Germline assignment: CDR1 SGHNT and CDR2 YENEEA. This CDR3 contains 16 residues. V shed 4 bases, J shed 5 bases, and the junction held 7 bases outside the gene matches. CDR3 coding DNA: TGTGCCAGCAGCTCCCGGGACAGGGGTATGACCGGGGAGCTGTTTTTT. Encoded protein: CASSSRDRGMTGELFF.

J is TRBJ1-6 and V is TRBV19; a possible D gene is TRBD1 (6 bases). This CDR3 spans 14 amino acids. The V end was cut by 3 bases, the J end by 9 bases, with 12 bases between. Per germline, CDR1 LNHDA and CDR2 SQIVND (reference sequence). The CDR3 coding sequence is TGTGCCAGTAGTATCACAGGGCTGCTTTCACCCCTCCACTTT. The encoded protein is CASSITGLLSPLHF. Combining the CDR3 with reference TRBV19 and TRBJ1-6 gives the whole variable domain DGGITQSPKYLFRKEGQNVTLSCEQNLNHDAMYWYRQDPGQGLRLIYYSQIVNDFQKGDIAEGYSVSREKKESFPLTVTSAQKNPTAFYLCASSITGLLSPLHFGNGTRLTVT.

This sequence joins TRBV19 and TRBJ2-3; possible D gene TRBD2, 6 bases. This CDR3 region has 15 residues. CDR1 and CDR2 from the germline V gene are LNHDA and SQIVND (reference sequence). Trimming removed 5 bases at V and 5 bases at J, with 17 bases between. The CDR3 loop is CASSVTRRVEDTQYF. DNA for the CDR3: TGTGCCAGTAGTGTGACTAGAAGGGTTGAAGATACGCAGTATTTT. The full variable domain, its missing parts supplied by reference TRBV19 and TRBJ2-3, is DGGITQSPKYLFRKEGQNVTLSCEQNLNHDAMYWYRQDPGQGLRLIYYSQIVNDFQKGDIAEGYSVSREKKESFPLTVTSAQKNPTAFYLCASSVTRRVEDTQYFGPGTRLTVL.

This clone appeared a few times. This chain joins TRBV18 and TRBJ2-1; D perhaps matches TRBD2 (5 bases). This CDR3 is 15 amino acids long. From germline, CDR1 is KGHSH and CDR2 LQKENI. The V end was cut by 3 bases, the J end by 0 bases, with 9 bases between. CDR3 region: CASSPRGSSYNEQFF. The CDR3 bases are TGTGCCAGCTCACCTCGTGGGAGCTCCTACAATGAGCAGTTCTTC.

The rearrangement joins TRBV11-3 to TRBJ1-5; the D gene is possibly TRBD1 (5 bases). Germline values: CDR1 SGHNT, CDR2 YENEEA. The CDR3 consists of 16 residues. V was shortened by 1 base and J by 7 bases, with 17 bases between the two germline ends. The CDR3 sequence is CASSLVPDGARQPQHF. The DNA for the CDR3 is TGTGCCAGCAGCTTAGTTCCGGACGGGGCTCGGCAGCCCCAGCATTTT.

This clone was detected only a few times. The gene calls are TRBV9 and TRBJ2-1, with 9 nucleotides matching TRBD2. There are 16 residues in the CDR3. After removal of 4 bases from V and 9 bases from J, the junction contained 14 bases not matched to a gene. The germline V gene has CDR1 SGDLS and CDR2 YYNGEE. This chain's CDR3 is CASSPRVAGVGGEQFF. CDR3 nucleotides: TGTGCCAGCAGCCCGAGAGTAGCGGGAGTAGGGGGTGAGCAGTTCTTC.

V usage is TRBV5-1 and J usage is TRBJ2-2; the match to TRBD2 covers 8 bases. Trimming removed 5 bases from V and 1 base from J; junction bases left unmatched: 10. Germline V gives CDR1 SGHRS, CDR2 YFSETQ. This CDR3 is 17 amino acids long. The CDR3 DNA reads TGCGCCAGCAGGATCAACGTAGCGGGGCAGAACACCGGGGAGCTGTTTTTT. Its protein product is CASRINVAGQNTGELFF.

This clone was observed a few times. The chain combines TRBV28 with TRBJ2-7; D is undetermined. The V end lost 7 bases, the J end lost 2 bases, and 18 bases lay between the germline ends. The germline V gene encodes CDR1 MDHEN and CDR2 SYDVKM. The CDR3 length is 15 residues. The DNA for the CDR3 is TGTGCCAGCACCCCCTCCAGCGCGAAGCCCTACGAGCAGTACTTC. Amino acids: CASTPSSAKPYEQYF.